The present T cell receptor beta chain was sequenced within a study of human T cells and chemical hapten exposure. The length of the CDR3 is 13 residues. V shed 5 bases and J shed 3 bases, with 7 bases lying between them. In germline, CDR1 is KGHDR, CDR2 SFDVKD. Individual cDNA molecules in this library carried unique molecular identifiers. One entry per CDR3 protein, called by TCRdb with MiXCR from the RACE reads. The sample consists of almost 35,000 distinct CDR3 sequences, over 9% of them appearing once. Time point denoted: pre-sensitization, week 0. Treatment in this sample: therapeutic diphenylcyclopropenone sensitization with weekly scalp DPC. Whole blood that had not been fractionated was the source of extracted total RNA. Many counts were recorded for this clonotype.

Sequenced here: whole blood, sampled in connection with sensitization to the hapten diphenylcyclopropenone (DPC). This clonotype was sampled from a man aged 45-60 years with alopecia areata. Some clones in this sample may be carry-over from other donors' samples. The gene calls are TRBV24-1 and TRBJ1-5; a weak D match, TRBD1 (5 bases). The CDR3 DNA reads TGTGCCACCAGTGCAGGGACCAATCAGCCCCAGCATTTT. It translates to CATSAGTNQPQHF.